These T cell receptor beta chains were read from a single sample in a study of lung T cells in sarcoidosis with Löfgren's syndrome. TCRdb re-derived calls from the reads in MiXCR, one entry per CDR3 protein. Among some 65,000 distinct CDR3 sequences listed, less than 25% were seen once. The sequencing input was CD4+ T cells from PBMCs. These TCRs come from a human donor with sarcoidosis (Löfgren's syndrome or another form), or a control subject (not recorded which). Each CDR3 is given with its conserved first and last residue. A D gene is named only where the DNA matches it firmly. Some rows have no size entry. The others give once, few or many, or a class for an expanded clone.

cdr3_nt cdr3_aa j_call d_call clone_size v_call
TGTGCCAGCCGGGACAACAGTCAGCCCCAGCATTTT CASRDNSQPQHF TRBJ1-5 NA many TRBV2
TGTGCCAGTAGTACTCGACGGGATGAGCAGTTCTTC CASSTRRDEQFF TRBJ2-1 NA many TRBV19
TGCGCCAGCAGTAAGCCAGGGCAGAATGAGCAGTTCTTC CASSKPGQNEQFF TRBJ2-1 NA few TRBV5-1
TGTGCCAGCAGGGGAGCGGGGGGGGGAAATGAGCAGTTCTTC CASRGAGGGNEQFF TRBJ2-1 TRBD2 many TRBV28
TGTGCCAGCAGGGCGGACCAATCCTACGAGCAGTACTTC CASRADQSYEQYF TRBJ2-7 NA many TRBV6-1
TGTGCCAGCAGTGCTTCCGTGACAGGTCTTAATGAGCAGTTCTTC CASSASVTGLNEQFF TRBJ2-1 NA once TRBV6-2/TRBV6-3
TGCAGCGTTGAAGGAGGTACTAGCGGGATGATAGATACGCAGTATTTT CSVEGGTSGMIDTQYF TRBJ2-3 TRBD2 few TRBV29-1
TGTGCCAGCAGCTTGACAGCTGGAAACACCATATATTTT CASSLTAGNTIYF TRBJ1-3 NA few TRBV5-4
TGCGCCAGCAGCTTATCTCCTACGGGGAATGAGCAGTTCTTC CASSLSPTGNEQFF TRBJ2-1 NA many TRBV4-1
TGTGCCAGCAGCCTAGCGGGAGCGAACACCGGGGAGCTGTTTTTT CASSLAGANTGELFF TRBJ2-2 TRBD2 few TRBV7-9
TGTGCCAGCATCCGGGGGCGCGTCACCGGGGGGCTGTTTTTT CASIRGRVTGGLFF TRBJ2-2 NA many TRBV6-1
TGTGCCAGCAGCTTAGGAACCCAAGAGACCCAGTACTTC CASSLGTQETQYF TRBJ2-5 NA few TRBV11-2
TGTGCCAGCAGTTTATCGATAGGGACAGGGGAAGGGGGGAGCGGCAATCAGCCCCAGCATTTT CASSLSIGTGEGGSGNQPQHF TRBJ1-5 TRBD1 many TRBV27
TGTGCTGGCAGCTTAGTTAAGCCGAGGGATACGCAGTATTTT CAGSLVKPRDTQYF TRBJ2-3 NA NA TRBV7-9
TGTGCCAGCTCACCACAGGGTGTCCCTGGCTACACCTTC CASSPQGVPGYTF TRBJ1-2 NA few TRBV18
TGCAGTGCTAGTCGCACTGAAGCTTTCTTT CSASRTEAFF TRBJ1-1 NA many TRBV20-1